This T cell receptor (beta chain) was identified during a study of blood T cell repertoires in COVID-19. Background on the study: COVID-19 samples from acute and convalescent phases originated in the United States, Italy and Spain. The cDNA or gDNA used as material had been derived from T cells, B-cell-depleted T cells, or PBMCs.

This clone has just one count. This CDR3 has 14 amino acids. Germline CDR1 and CDR2: SNHLY and FYNNEI. V gave up 5 bases and J gave up 8 bases; unmatched junction bases: 4. Under the authors' procedure: It was from reference gene primer amplification that nucleated cell counts were estimated. Assay: immunoSEQ multiplex PCR; the TCRdb copy retains only in-frame clones and omits some. Clonal size and the V and J genes are those of that table, whereas D and trimming came from the DNA. The sample has about 74,000 clones; 90% are singletons. The source material was peripheral blood. The chain combines TRBV2 with TRBJ1-4, with TRBD1 identical over 11 bases. This TCR derives from a human donor in a cohort sampled during active COVID-19. CDR3 sequence reads: CASSPGQGEEKLFF. CDR3 DNA: TGTGCCAGCAGTCCGGGACAGGGGGAGGAAAAACTGTTTTTT.